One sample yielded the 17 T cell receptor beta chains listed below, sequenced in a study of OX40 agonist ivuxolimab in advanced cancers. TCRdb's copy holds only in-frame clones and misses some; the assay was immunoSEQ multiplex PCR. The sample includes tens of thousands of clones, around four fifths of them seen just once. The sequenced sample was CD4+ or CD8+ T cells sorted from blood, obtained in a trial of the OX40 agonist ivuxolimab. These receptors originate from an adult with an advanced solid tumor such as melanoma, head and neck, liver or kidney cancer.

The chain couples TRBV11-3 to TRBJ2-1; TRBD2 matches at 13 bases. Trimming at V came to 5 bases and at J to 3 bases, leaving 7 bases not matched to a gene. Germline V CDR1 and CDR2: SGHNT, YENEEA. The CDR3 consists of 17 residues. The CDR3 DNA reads TGTGCCAGCAGCCAGCGACTAGCGGGGGGCGGCTACAATGAGCAGTTCTTC. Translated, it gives CASSQRLAGGGYNEQFF.

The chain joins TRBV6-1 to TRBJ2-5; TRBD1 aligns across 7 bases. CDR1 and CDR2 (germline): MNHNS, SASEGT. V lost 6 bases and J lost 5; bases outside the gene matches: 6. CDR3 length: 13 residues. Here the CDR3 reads CASRPTGAETQYF. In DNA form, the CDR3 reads TGTGCCAGCAGACCTACAGGGGCGGAGACCCAGTACTTC.

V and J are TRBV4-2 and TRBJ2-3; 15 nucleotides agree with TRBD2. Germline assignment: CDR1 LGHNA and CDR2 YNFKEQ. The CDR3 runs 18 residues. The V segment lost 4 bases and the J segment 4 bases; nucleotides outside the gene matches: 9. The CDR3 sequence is CASSPGTSGGLWADTQYF. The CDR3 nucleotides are TGTGCCAGCAGCCCGGGGACTAGCGGGGGGTTGTGGGCAGATACGCAGTATTTT.

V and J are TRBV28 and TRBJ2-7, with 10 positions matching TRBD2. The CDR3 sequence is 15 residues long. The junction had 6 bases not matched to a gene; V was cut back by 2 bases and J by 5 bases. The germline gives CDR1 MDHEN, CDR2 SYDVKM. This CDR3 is CASSLERGGRDEQYF. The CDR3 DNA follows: TGTGCCAGCAGTTTAGAGCGGGGGGGCCGAGACGAGCAGTACTTC.

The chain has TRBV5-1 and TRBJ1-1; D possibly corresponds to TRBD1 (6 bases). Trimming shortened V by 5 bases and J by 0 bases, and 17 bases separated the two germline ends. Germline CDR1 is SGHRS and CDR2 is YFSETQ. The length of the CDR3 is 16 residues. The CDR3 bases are TGCGCCAGCAGTCGATATACCGGACAGTTGAACACTGAAGCTTTCTTT. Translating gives CASSRYTGQLNTEAFF.

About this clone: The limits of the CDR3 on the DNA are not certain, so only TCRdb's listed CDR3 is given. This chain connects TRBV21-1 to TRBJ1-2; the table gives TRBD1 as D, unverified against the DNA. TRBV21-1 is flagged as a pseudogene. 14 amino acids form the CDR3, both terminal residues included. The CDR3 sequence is CASSVFGQGTSYTF.

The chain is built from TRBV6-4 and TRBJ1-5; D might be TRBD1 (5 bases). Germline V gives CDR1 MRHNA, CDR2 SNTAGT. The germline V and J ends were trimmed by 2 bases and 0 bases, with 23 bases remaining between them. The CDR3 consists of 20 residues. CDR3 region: CASSDLGAGKSGYSNQPQHF. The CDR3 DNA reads TGTGCCAGCAGTGACCTAGGGGCAGGCAAGTCGGGATATAGCAATCAGCCCCAGCATTTT.

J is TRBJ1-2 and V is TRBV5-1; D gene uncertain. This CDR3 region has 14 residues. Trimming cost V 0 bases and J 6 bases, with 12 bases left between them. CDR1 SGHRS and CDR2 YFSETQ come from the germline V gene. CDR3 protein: CASSLVSRQNGYTF. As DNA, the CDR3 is TGCGCCAGCAGCTTGGTATCTCGGCAGAATGGCTACACCTTC. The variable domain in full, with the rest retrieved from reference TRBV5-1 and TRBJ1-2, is KAGVTQTPRYLIKTRGQQVTLSCSPISGHRSVSWYQQTPGQGLQFLFEYFSETQRNKGNFPGRFSGRQFSNSRSEMNVSTLELGDSALYLCASSLVSRQNGYTFGSGTRLTVV.

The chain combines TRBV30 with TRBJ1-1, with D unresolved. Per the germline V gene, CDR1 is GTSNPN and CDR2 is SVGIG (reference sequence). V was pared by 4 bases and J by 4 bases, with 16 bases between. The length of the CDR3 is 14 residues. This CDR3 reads CAWTRAPGGTEAFF. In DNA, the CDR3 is TGTGCCTGGACTCGGGCGCCGGGCGGCACTGAAGCTTTCTTT.

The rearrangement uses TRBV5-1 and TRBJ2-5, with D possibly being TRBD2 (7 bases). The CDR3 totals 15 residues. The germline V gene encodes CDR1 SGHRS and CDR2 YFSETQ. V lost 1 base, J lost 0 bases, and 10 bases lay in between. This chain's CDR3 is CASSLHGGHQETQYF. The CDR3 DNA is TGCGCCAGCAGCTTGCACGGGGGGCACCAAGAGACCCAGTACTTC.

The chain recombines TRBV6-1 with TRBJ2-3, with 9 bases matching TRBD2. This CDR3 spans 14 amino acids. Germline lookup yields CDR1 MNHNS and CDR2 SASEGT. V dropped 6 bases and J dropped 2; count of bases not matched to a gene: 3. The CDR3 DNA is TGTGCCAGCAGCGCTAGCGGGACCACAGATACGCAGTATTTT. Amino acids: CASSASGTTDTQYF.

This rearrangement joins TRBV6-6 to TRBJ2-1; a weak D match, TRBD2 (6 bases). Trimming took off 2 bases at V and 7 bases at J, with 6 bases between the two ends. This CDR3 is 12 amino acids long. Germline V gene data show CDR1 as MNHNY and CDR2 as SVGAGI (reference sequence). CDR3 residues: CASSYGGNEQFF. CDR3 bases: TGTGCCAGCAGTTACGGGGGGAATGAGCAGTTCTTC.

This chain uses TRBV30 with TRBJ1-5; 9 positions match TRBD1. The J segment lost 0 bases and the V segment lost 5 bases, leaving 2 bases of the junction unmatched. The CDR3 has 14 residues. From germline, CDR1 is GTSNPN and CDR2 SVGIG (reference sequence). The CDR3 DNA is TGTGCCTGGGGGACAGGGTCTAGCAATCAGCCCCAGCATTTT. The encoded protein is CAWGTGSSNQPQHF.

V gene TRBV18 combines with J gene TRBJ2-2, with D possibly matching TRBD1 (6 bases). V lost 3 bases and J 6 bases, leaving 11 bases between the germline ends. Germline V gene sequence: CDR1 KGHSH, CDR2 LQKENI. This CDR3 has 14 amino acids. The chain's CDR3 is CASSPAQGSGELFF. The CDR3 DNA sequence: TGTGCCAGCTCACCCGCACAGGGATCCGGGGAGCTGTTTTTT. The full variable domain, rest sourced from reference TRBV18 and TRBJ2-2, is NAGVMQNPRHLVRRRGQEARLRCSPMKGHSHVYWYRQLPEEGLKFMVYLQKENIIDESGMPKERFSAEFPKEGPSILRIQQVVRGDSAAYFCASSPAQGSGELFFGEGSRLTVL.

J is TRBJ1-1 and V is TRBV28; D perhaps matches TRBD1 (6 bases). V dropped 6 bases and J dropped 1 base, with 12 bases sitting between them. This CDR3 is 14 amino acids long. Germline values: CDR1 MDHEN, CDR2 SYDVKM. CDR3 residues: CASRPGVENTEAFF. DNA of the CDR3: TGTGCCAGCAGGCCAGGGGTGGAGAACACTGAAGCTTTCTTT.

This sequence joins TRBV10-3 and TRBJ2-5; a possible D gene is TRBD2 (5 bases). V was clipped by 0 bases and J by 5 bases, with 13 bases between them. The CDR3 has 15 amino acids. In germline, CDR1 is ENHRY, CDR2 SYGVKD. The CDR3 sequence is CAISESTDSGETQYF. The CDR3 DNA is TGTGCCATCAGTGAGTCCACGGACTCGGGGGAGACCCAGTACTTC.

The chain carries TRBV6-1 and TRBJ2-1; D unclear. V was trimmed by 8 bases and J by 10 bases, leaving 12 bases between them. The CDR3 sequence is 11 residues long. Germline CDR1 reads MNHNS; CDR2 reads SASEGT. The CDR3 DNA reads TGTGCCAGCGGATATAGCCAGGAGCAGTTCTTC. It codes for CASGYSQEQFF.